Shown below are 14 T cell receptor beta chains from a single sample sequenced in a study of blood T cell repertoires in COVID-19. Method: immunoSEQ multiplex PCR; TCRdb's copy keeps in-frame clones and lacks some. The table lists tens of thousands of clones, over 75% of them singletons, with about 13% in the top ten. Sequencing input: peripheral blood. The receptor set was obtained from a human donor with active COVID-19. The donor label of this sample is uncertain.

V gene TRBV12-3 or TRBV12-4 combines with J gene TRBJ2-7, with D maybe TRBD1 (5 bases). Trimming shortened V by 6 bases and J by 5 bases, and 11 bases separated the two germline ends. The CDR3 runs 12 residues. This CDR3 is CASRQGSNEQYF. The CDR3 DNA follows: TGTGCCAGCAGGCAGGGTTCGAACGAGCAGTACTTC.

This clone was seen only once. V is TRBV5-1 and J is TRBJ2-1, with D possibly being TRBD1 (5 bases). The V and J ends lost 4 bases and 0 bases respectively, with 20 bases between them. The CDR3 spans 18 residues. Germline V lookup: CDR1 SGHRS, CDR2 YFSETQ. CDR3 region: CASSPDLDTLFSYNEQFF. CDR3 nucleotide sequence: TGCGCCAGCAGCCCTGACCTGGACACTTTATTCTCCTACAATGAGCAGTTCTTC.

This clone has a single count. The chain links TRBV12-3 or TRBV12-4 to TRBJ2-1; D not certain. Trimming left V 8 bases short and J 3 bases short, with 11 bases between. This CDR3 is 13 amino acids long. This CDR3 reads CASLSRNYNEQFF. The CDR3 nucleotides are TGTGCCAGCCTTTCGCGGAACTACAATGAGCAGTTCTTC.

This clone was seen a few times. The chain recombines TRBV9 with TRBJ1-1; 7 bases match TRBD1. The CDR3 extends over 14 amino acids. The V and J ends lost 3 bases and 1 base, in that order; junction bases with no gene match: 3. From germline, CDR1 is SGDLS and CDR2 YYNGEE. The CDR3 is CASSGGQANTEAFF. The CDR3 DNA sequence: TGTGCCAGCAGCGGAGGACAGGCGAACACTGAAGCTTTCTTT.

This clone was counted a few times. V gene TRBV2 combines with J gene TRBJ2-2; no clear D gene. Trimming took 5 bases from V and 3 from J, leaving 7 bases between them. The CDR3 is 13 residues long. Germline CDR1 reads SNHLY; CDR2 reads FYNNEI. CDR3 nucleotide sequence: TGTGCCAGCAGTTTTTCCTACACCGGGGAGCTGTTTTTT. Amino acid sequence: CASSFSYTGELFF. Full variable domain (missing parts from reference TRBV2 and TRBJ2-2): EPEVTQTPSHQVTQMGQEVILRCVPISNHLYFYWYRQILGQKVEFLVSFYNNEISEKSEIFDDQFSVERPDGSNFTLKIRSTKLEDSAMYFCASSFSYTGELFFGEGSRLTVL.

Relative to its sample, this clone is medium-sized. The chain recombines TRBV15 with TRBJ1-5, with D perhaps matching TRBD1 (5 bases). Between the trimmed V and J ends, which lost 9 bases and 0 bases, there was a span of 27 bases. This CDR3 comprises 19 residues. Germline CDR1 is LNHNV and CDR2 is YYDKDF (reference sequence). The CDR3 here is CATGAGFRFRIDSNQPQHF. CDR3 DNA: TGTGCCACTGGAGCAGGGTTCCGATTCAGAATTGATAGCAATCAGCCCCAGCATTTT.

This clone was counted only a few times. The chain is built from TRBV19 and TRBJ1-1; 7 nucleotides line up with TRBD1. The CDR3 contains 16 residues. CDR1 LNHDA and CDR2 SQIVND come from the germline V gene (reference sequence). The V and J ends lost 4 bases and 0 bases, in that order; junction bases with no gene match: 8. As DNA, the CDR3 is TGTGCCAGTAGTACTCCTGGACAGGTAGTGAACACTGAAGCTTTCTTT. Translating gives CASSTPGQVVNTEAFF.

The chain carries TRBV7-9 and TRBJ2-3, with D maybe TRBD1 (6 bases). CDR1 SEHNR and CDR2 FQNEAQ come from the germline V gene (reference sequence). Trimming took off 2 bases at V and 0 bases at J, with 12 bases between the two ends. The CDR3 spans 16 residues. Written as DNA, the CDR3 is TGTGCCAGCAGCTTATCAGGGGCCCAGAGCACAGATACGCAGTATTTT. It is translated as CASSLSGAQSTDTQYF.

This clone was seen a few times. This chain links TRBV2 with TRBJ1-2, with D hard to call. Trimming took 6 bases from V and 7 from J, leaving 15 bases between them. Per the germline V gene, CDR1 is SNHLY and CDR2 is FYNNEI. The CDR3 has 13 residues. The CDR3 coding sequence is TGTGCCAGCAGCCACCCTAGACGTCCTGGCTACACCTTC. It specifies CASSHPRRPGYTF.

The chain links TRBV7-9 to TRBJ2-7; no reliable D call. Germline CDR1 and CDR2: SEHNR and FQNEAQ (reference sequence). The CDR3 runs 14 residues. Trimming removed 3 bases at V and 2 bases at J, with 11 bases between. The CDR3 nucleotides are TGTGCCAGCAGCTTTTCGGCAGGTGCCTACGAGCAGTACTTC. Its translation: CASSFSAGAYEQYF.

The rearrangement joins TRBV2 to TRBJ2-6; D not resolved. V lost 6 bases and J lost 0, with 9 bases in between. This CDR3 region has 15 residues. Germline V gene data show CDR1 as SNHLY and CDR2 as FYNNEI. CDR3 region: CASSYWSSGANVLTF. The CDR3 nucleotides are TGTGCCAGCAGCTATTGGAGCTCTGGGGCCAACGTCCTGACTTTC.

V is TRBV19 and J is TRBJ1-6, with unresolved D. Germline V gene lookup returns CDR1 LNHDA and CDR2 SQIVND (reference sequence). The ends were cut back, 5 bases at V and 0 bases at J, with 11 bases in the middle. There are 16 residues in the CDR3. The CDR3 sequence: CASSADHRSYNSPLHF. CDR3 nucleotide sequence: TGTGCCAGTAGTGCAGATCACCGCTCCTATAATTCACCCCTCCACTTT. Looking up the rest from reference TRBV19 and TRBJ1-6 gives the full variable domain: DGGITQSPKYLFRKEGQNVTLSCEQNLNHDAMYWYRQDPGQGLRLIYYSQIVNDFQKGDIAEGYSVSREKKESFPLTVTSAQKNPTAFYLCASSADHRSYNSPLHFGNGTRLTVT.

The chain employs TRBV12-3 or TRBV12-4 and TRBJ2-2; the D is unclear. The V and J ends lost 5 bases and 3 bases respectively, with 4 bases between them. CDR3 length equals 12 residues. The chain's CDR3 is CASSPYTGELFF. CDR3 DNA: TGTGCCAGCAGTCCCTACACCGGGGAGCTGTTTTTT.

The chain employs TRBV7-3 and TRBJ2-2; D possibly corresponds to TRBD1 (5 bases). The CDR3 sequence is 16 residues long. Trimming removed 0 bases at V and 9 bases at J, with 17 bases between. Germline V lookup: CDR1 SGHTA, CDR2 FQGTGA. This chain's CDR3 is CASSLTRSQWGRELFF. The CDR3 DNA follows: TGTGCCAGCAGCTTAACACGGTCTCAATGGGGCCGGGAGCTGTTTTTT.